This T cell receptor (beta chain) originates from a study of T cell changes during pregnancy in multiple sclerosis. Libraries were prepared by immunoSEQ multiplex PCR; TCRdb keeps only in-frame clonotypes and omits some of them. The sample comprises several thousand clones, around 86% of which are singletons, and around 5% rests with the top ten. The CDR3 runs 15 residues. The V end lost 0 bases, the J end lost 5 bases, and 11 bases lay between the germline ends. Germline values: CDR1 LGHNA, CDR2 YSLEER. This chain links TRBV4-3 with TRBJ2-1; a possible D gene is TRBD1 (5 bases). The sequence derives from a female donor in good health, enrolled as a control in a pregnancy study. Source: CD8+ T cells from peripheral blood mononuclear cells, taken in the first trimester of pregnancy. The CDR3 reads CASSQDLSRDNEQFF. The CDR3 nucleotides read TGCGCCAGCAGCCAAGATCTTAGCAGGGACAATGAGCAGTTCTTC.